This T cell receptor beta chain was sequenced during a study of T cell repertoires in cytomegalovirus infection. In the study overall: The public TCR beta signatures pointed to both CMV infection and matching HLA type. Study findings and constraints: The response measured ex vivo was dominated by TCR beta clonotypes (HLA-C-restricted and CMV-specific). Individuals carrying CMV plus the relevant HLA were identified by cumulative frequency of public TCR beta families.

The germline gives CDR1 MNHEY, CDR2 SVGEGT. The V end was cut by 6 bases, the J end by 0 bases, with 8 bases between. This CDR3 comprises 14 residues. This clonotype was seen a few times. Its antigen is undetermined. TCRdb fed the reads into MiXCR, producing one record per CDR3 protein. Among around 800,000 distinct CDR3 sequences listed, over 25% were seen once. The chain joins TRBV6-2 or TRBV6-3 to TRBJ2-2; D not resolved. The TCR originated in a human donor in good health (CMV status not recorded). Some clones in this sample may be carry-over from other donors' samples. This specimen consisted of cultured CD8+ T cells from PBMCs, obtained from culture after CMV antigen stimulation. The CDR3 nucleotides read TGTGCCAGCAGGGGGATTACGAACACCGGGGAGCTGTTTTTT. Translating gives CASRGITNTGELFF.